The 14 T cell receptor beta chains presented below share a single source sample, sequenced in a study of monozygotic twins with cystic fibrosis. Data came from immunoSEQ multiplex PCR; TCRdb stores just in-frame clones and leaves some out. The repertoire holds 30,000 to 35,000 clones, approximately 72% seen once, with approximately 0.81% in the top ten. The sample comprised blood. These receptors all stem from a girl aged 5-17 years with cystic fibrosis.

The rearrangement uses TRBV30 and TRBJ1-2; D not certain. The CDR3 is made up of 13 amino acids. V was cut by 5 bases and J by 1 base, with 11 bases left in between. The V gene's germline CDR1 is GTSNPN and CDR2 SVGIG (reference sequence). In DNA, the CDR3 is TGTGCCTGGGGTCCAAGAGGTAACTATGGCTACACCTTC. It encodes CAWGPRGNYGYTF. The complete variable domain, with remaining parts taken from reference TRBV30 and TRBJ1-2, reads SQTIHQWPATLVQPVGSPLSLECTVEGTSNPNLYWYRQAAGRGLQLLFYSVGIGQISSEVPQNLSASRPQDRQFILSSKKLLLSDSGFYLCAWGPRGNYGYTFGSGTRLTVV.

The rearrangement joins TRBV6-6 to TRBJ2-3, with a tentative D call TRBD1 (5 bases). Trimming took off 2 bases at V and 2 bases at J, with 14 bases between the two ends. This CDR3 has 16 amino acids. CDR1 is MNHNY, CDR2 SVGAGI, per germline (reference sequence). The CDR3 sequence: CASSYLKRGHTDTQYF. CDR3 DNA sequence: TGTGCCAGCAGTTACCTCAAAAGGGGCCACACAGATACGCAGTATTTT.

This clone was seen only a few times. The rearrangement joins TRBV12-5 to TRBJ2-7, with D unresolved. CDR3 length: 13 residues. Germline CDR1 reads LGHNT; CDR2 reads FRNRAP. V was shortened by 7 bases and J by 2 bases, with 12 bases between the two germline ends. The CDR3 spells CASAPDWAYEQYF. Here the CDR3 DNA reads TGTGCTAGTGCCCCTGACTGGGCCTACGAGCAGTACTTC.

V and J are TRBV29-1 and TRBJ2-1; TRBD1 matches 8 bases. V dropped 0 bases and J dropped 6; count of bases not matched to a gene: 7. Per germline, CDR1 SQVTM and CDR2 ANQGSEA. The CDR3 is 15 residues long. For the CDR3, the DNA is TGCAGCGTTGAAGAGTTTGGGACAGGCAGCAATGAGCAGTTCTTC. Translating it yields CSVEEFGTGSNEQFF.

The gene calls are TRBV2 and TRBJ2-1, with D hard to call. With 8 bases removed from V and 1 base from J, the gap between germline ends came to 9 bases. The CDR3 runs 13 residues. Germline V CDR1 and CDR2: SNHLY, FYNNEI. The CDR3 sequence is CASEWGSYNEQFF. The CDR3, as DNA: TGTGCCAGCGAATGGGGTTCCTACAATGAGCAGTTCTTC.

V gene TRBV5-1 combines with J gene TRBJ2-7; D tentatively reads TRBD1 or TRBD2 (6 bases each). V was trimmed by 5 bases and J by 6 bases, leaving 15 bases between them. This CDR3 is 13 amino acids long. Germline CDR1 is SGHRS and CDR2 is YFSETQ. The CDR3 is CASRRDTGREQYF. CDR3 in DNA: TGCGCCAGCAGGCGGGACACCGGACGCGAGCAGTACTTC.

This sequence joins TRBV4-3 and TRBJ1-3; the D is unclear. The CDR3 is made up of 14 amino acids. The V end was cut by 3 bases, the J end by 4 bases, with 10 bases between. The germline CDR1 and CDR2 sequences are LGHNA and YSLEER. The CDR3 here is CASSQSVGGNTIYF. The CDR3 DNA reads TGCGCCAGCAGCCAGAGCGTTGGAGGAAACACCATATATTTT.

The genes are TRBV4-1 and TRBJ1-2; 9 bases line up with TRBD1. This CDR3 has 16 amino acids. The V segment lost 1 base and the J segment 3 bases; nucleotides outside the gene matches: 6. CDR1 is MGHRA, CDR2 YSYEKL, per germline. The CDR3 protein is CASSQAQGQGYYGYTF. CDR3 DNA sequence: TGCGCCAGCAGCCAAGCTCAGGGACAGGGTTACTATGGCTACACCTTC.

The chain combines TRBV6-5 with TRBJ1-3; a weak D match, TRBD1 (5 bases). The CDR3 totals 15 residues. Trimming shortened V by 6 bases and J by 3 bases, and 15 bases separated the two germline ends. Germline V gene sequence: CDR1 MNHEY, CDR2 SVGAGI. The CDR3 DNA reads as TGTGCCAGCAGAAAAGGAAGGGGACTTGGAAACACCATATATTTT. This encodes CASRKGRGLGNTIYF.

The rearrangement links TRBV9 to TRBJ2-2; D unresolved. V lost 1 base and J lost 3, with 10 bases in between. CDR1 and CDR2 (germline): SGDLS, YYNGEE. The length of the CDR3 is 15 residues. CDR3 bases: TGTGCCAGCAGCGTACACGGGTGGGACACCGGGGAGCTGTTTTTT. This sequence encodes CASSVHGWDTGELFF.

The chain has TRBV7-9 and TRBJ1-4, with D possibly TRBD1 on 6 matching bases. The V end was cut by 5 bases, the J end by 7 bases, with 11 bases between. The CDR3 is 13 amino acids. Germline CDR1 reads SEHNR; CDR2 reads FQNEAQ (reference sequence). CDR3 sequence (DNA): TGTGCCAGCAGCGCTACAGGGAGTGAAAAACTGTTTTTT. It translates to CASSATGSEKLFF.

The V and J genes are TRBV5-4 and TRBJ2-1; a possible D gene is TRBD2 (6 bases). CDR3 length: 15 amino acids. V dropped 3 bases and J dropped 3 bases, with 13 bases sitting between them. Germline values: CDR1 SGHNT, CDR2 YYREEE (reference sequence). The CDR3 loop is CASSSPGLGYNEQFF. The CDR3 nucleotides read TGTGCCAGCAGCTCCCCGGGACTGGGCTACAATGAGCAGTTCTTC.

Only a few counts were recorded for this clone. V usage is TRBV19 and J usage is TRBJ1-1; D is undetermined. CDR1 and CDR2 from the germline V gene are LNHDA and SQIVND (reference sequence). The V end was cut by 3 bases, the J end by 7 bases, with 9 bases between. The CDR3 runs to 12 residues. CDR3 sequence (DNA): TGTGCCAGTAGTATCTCTACCGGTGAAGCTTTCTTT. This translates into CASSISTGEAFF.

The chain couples TRBV7-2 to TRBJ1-2; TRBD1 aligns across 8 bases. The V segment lost 3 bases and the J segment 7 bases; nucleotides outside the gene matches: 1. Germline V CDR1 and CDR2: SGHTA, FQGNSA. The CDR3 extends over 12 amino acids. As DNA, the CDR3 is TGTGCCAGCAGCTTTGACAGGGGTGGCTACACCTTC. It is translated as CASSFDRGGYTF. Combining the CDR3 with reference TRBV7-2 and TRBJ1-2 gives the whole variable domain GAGVSQSPSNKVTEKGKDVELRCDPISGHTALYWYRQSLGQGLEFLIYFQGNSAPDKSGLPSDRFSAERTGGSVSTLTIQRTQQEDSAVYLCASSFDRGGYTFGSGTRLTVV.